This T cell receptor beta chain was sequenced during a study of cytomegalovirus exposure and HLA in healthy donors. Notes on the study in general: After further analysis at a later stage, 16,951 TCR beta sequences were associated with HLA alleles at 0.05 false discovery rate. In a later analysis, TCR beta V- and J-gene trimming was associated with a missense DCLRE1C variant.

It was with 60 Vbeta and 13 Jbeta primers that the PCR ran. TCRdb keeps only in-frame clones here, not all; method: immunoSEQ multiplex PCR. The sample records some 160,000 clones, around 88% being singletons. Germline V gene data show CDR1 as SGHVS and CDR2 as FQNEAQ. Trimming took off 8 bases at V and 2 bases at J, with 18 bases between the two ends. The CDR3 has 15 residues. A word on this clone: Its antigen remains unknown.

V gene TRBV7-8 combines with J gene TRBJ1-1; D uncertain. Material: PBMCs. The TCR sequence derives from a woman aged 18-30 years in good health and CMV-seronegative. The DNA of the CDR3 is TGTGCCAGCCGCCCCAATCGAGCTGGTAACACTGAAGCTTTCTTT. It codes for CASRPNRAGNTEAFF.